The 23 T cell receptor beta chains in this list originate from one sample, sequenced in a study of blood T cell repertoires in COVID-19. Generated by immunoSEQ multiplex PCR, the TCRdb table keeps only in-frame clones and is missing some. The sample includes about 48,000 clones, over 80% of them seen just once. Source material: peripheral blood. The receptors originated from a man in his 70s with acute or convalescent COVID-19.

The chain has TRBV10-3 and TRBJ1-2; D perhaps matches TRBD1 (5 bases). Trimming took off 6 bases at V and 6 bases at J, with 11 bases between the two ends. Looked up from germline, CDR1 is ENHRY and CDR2 is SYGVKD. This CDR3 region has 12 residues. CDR3 amino acids: CAIRPTEDGYTF. CDR3 coding DNA: TGTGCCATCAGACCGACAGAGGATGGCTACACCTTC.

The chain is built from TRBV3-1 (or the pseudogene TRBV3-2) and TRBJ2-1; D is possibly TRBD2 (5 bases). Germline lookup yields CDR1 LGHDT and CDR2 YNNKEL (reference sequence). The V and J ends lost 0 bases and 12 bases respectively, with 12 bases between them. CDR3 size: 13 residues. The CDR3: CASSQDWAAGQFF. In nucleotides, the CDR3 is TGTGCCAGCAGCCAAGATTGGGCGGCGGGGCAGTTCTTC.

This clone was recorded only once. V and J are TRBV10-2 and TRBJ2-5; 8 bases match TRBD2. The CDR3 is made up of 12 amino acids. V trimming: 9 bases; J trimming: 7 bases; junction bases outside the gene matches: 7. The germline V gene has CDR1 WSHSY and CDR2 SAAADI. CDR3 in amino acids: CASRGGEGTQYF. The CDR3 DNA sequence: TGCGCCAGTCGGGGGGGGGAGGGGACCCAGTACTTC.

The chain recombines TRBV7-2 with TRBJ2-5; D remains unclear. CDR3 size: 13 residues. CDR1 is SGHTA and CDR2 is FQGNSA in the germline V gene. The V end lost 5 bases, the J end lost 5 bases, and 12 bases lay between the germline ends. The CDR3 protein is CASSAPYTETQYF. The CDR3, as DNA: TGTGCCAGCAGCGCCCCCTATACGGAGACCCAGTACTTC.

The J gene is TRBJ2-7, the V gene TRBV30; tentative D call: TRBD2 (5 bases). Looked up from germline, CDR1 is GTSNPN and CDR2 is SVGIG (reference sequence). CDR3 length: 12 residues. V lost 7 bases and J 3 bases, leaving 13 bases between the germline ends. CDR3 in amino acids: CALTTKGYEQYF. In nucleotides, the CDR3 is TGTGCCTTGACTACAAAGGGCTACGAGCAGTACTTC.

This chain joins TRBV19 and TRBJ2-5; D is possibly TRBD2 (7 bases). The ends were cut back, 3 bases at V and 4 bases at J, with 9 bases in the middle. The CDR3 has 13 residues. Germline assignment: CDR1 LNHDA and CDR2 SQIVND (reference sequence). The CDR3 DNA follows: TGTGCCAGTAGTATTAGGGGGGGAGAGACCCAGTACTTC. It yields the protein CASSIRGGETQYF.

This sequence joins TRBV11-2 and TRBJ2-3, with 8 positions matching TRBD2. CDR1 and CDR2 from the germline V gene are SGHAT and FQNNGV. This CDR3 is built from 14 residues. With 6 bases clipped from V and 4 bases from J, the junction kept 6 bases outside the gene matches. The CDR3 here is CASRPGGLADTQYF. Here the CDR3 DNA reads TGTGCCAGCAGACCGGGGGGGCTGGCAGATACGCAGTATTTT.

This chain uses TRBV19 with TRBJ1-5, with 8 bases matching TRBD1. The germline CDR1 and CDR2 sequences are LNHDA and SQIVND (reference sequence). The CDR3 loop spans 16 amino acids. The V and J ends lost 4 bases and 1 base, in that order; junction bases with no gene match: 6. CDR3 DNA: TGTGCCAGTAGTACTCAGACAGGGGCCAGCAATCAGCCCCAGCATTTT. It translates to CASSTQTGASNQPQHF.

The gene calls are TRBV16 and TRBJ2-1; 7 bases align to TRBD2. Germline CDR1 is KGHSY and CDR2 is FQNENV. The CDR3 runs to 15 residues. The V and J ends lost 4 bases and 7 bases, in that order; junction bases with no gene match: 10. The CDR3 spells CASSPPAGVRNEQFF. CDR3 bases: TGTGCCAGCAGCCCCCCGGCGGGAGTTAGGAATGAGCAGTTCTTC.

The V and J genes are TRBV30 and TRBJ1-2, with D uncertain. Germline values: CDR1 GTSNPN, CDR2 SVGIG (reference sequence). The CDR3 runs to 11 residues. V was clipped by 4 bases and J by 0 bases, with 3 bases between them. CDR3 loop: CAWITNYGYTF. Here the CDR3 DNA reads TGTGCCTGGATTACTAACTATGGCTACACCTTC.

This chain connects TRBV7-9 to TRBJ2-7; tentatively, D is TRBD1 (7 bases). Trimming shortened V by 5 bases and J by 6 bases, and 17 bases separated the two germline ends. Germline V lookup: CDR1 SEHNR, CDR2 FQNEAQ (reference sequence). The CDR3 is 14 amino acids. The DNA of the CDR3 is TGTGCCAGCAGCCCAGGGGGGACGACCTGCGAGCAGTACTTC. This encodes CASSPGGTTCEQYF.

Here the CDR3 reads CASSQDLARGHSYNEQFF. The CDR3 bases are TGCGCCAGCAGCCAAGATCTAGCGCGCGGGCATAGCTACAATGAGCAGTTCTTC. The genes are TRBV4-1 and TRBJ2-1; weak D call: TRBD2 (6 bases). The germline CDR1 and CDR2 sequences are MGHRA and YSYEKL. The CDR3 length is 18 residues. V lost 0 bases and J 3 bases, leaving 18 bases between the germline ends.

This clone showed up just a few times. The V and J genes are TRBV2 and TRBJ1-3, with D possibly TRBD1 on 6 matching bases. V lost 6 bases and J 2 bases, leaving 17 bases between the germline ends. There are 16 residues in the CDR3. Germline CDR1 and CDR2: SNHLY and FYNNEI. The CDR3 bases are TGTGCCAGCAGGGAGGTGGGGGCCGGGACTGGAAACACCATATATTTT. Protein: CASREVGAGTGNTIYF. Variable domain in full (rest from reference TRBV2 and TRBJ1-3): EPEVTQTPSHQVTQMGQEVILRCVPISNHLYFYWYRQILGQKVEFLVSFYNNEISEKSEIFDDQFSVERPDGSNFTLKIRSTKLEDSAMYFCASREVGAGTGNTIYFGEGSWLTVV.

V is TRBV7-2 and J is TRBJ1-2; 8 positions match TRBD1. The junction had 4 bases not matched to a gene; V was cut back by 0 bases and J by 4 bases. There are 15 residues in the CDR3. Looked up from germline, CDR1 is SGHTA and CDR2 is FQGNSA. CDR3 sequence (DNA): TGTGCCAGCAGCTTAGCGACAGGGGTTGGCTATGGCTACACCTTC. Its protein product is CASSLATGVGYGYTF.

DNA for the CDR3: TGTGCCAGCAGCGGTATGGGATCCGGAGACAGGGATGACCAAGAGACCCAGTACTTC. This codes for CASSGMGSGDRDDQETQYF. The gene calls are TRBV9 and TRBJ2-5, with 7 bases that match TRBD1. The CDR3 sequence is 19 residues long. CDR1 and CDR2 (germline): SGDLS, YYNGEE. With V trimmed by 3 bases and J by 0 bases, 17 bases remained unmatched.

The chain couples TRBV30 to TRBJ1-2; no clear D. The ends were cut back, 3 bases at V and 8 bases at J, with 13 bases in the middle. The CDR3 runs to 12 residues. Germline assignment: CDR1 GTSNPN and CDR2 SVGIG (reference sequence). The CDR3, as DNA: TGTGCCTGGAGAAAGTCGGGAGGGGGCTACACCTTC. Translation gives CAWRKSGGGYTF.

The chain uses TRBV7-2 and TRBJ2-5; 8 nucleotides agree with TRBD2. Germline CDR1 is SGHTA and CDR2 is FQGNSA. CDR3 length: 17 amino acids. Trimming took 2 bases from V and 6 from J; bases not matched to a gene: 14. The CDR3 protein is CASSLTRGGPSGKTQYF. The CDR3 nucleotides read TGTGCCAGCAGCTTAACACGGGGGGGCCCCAGTGGAAAGACCCAGTACTTC. The entire variable domain, with the rest obtained from reference TRBV7-2 and TRBJ2-5, is as follows: GAGVSQSPSNKVTEKGKDVELRCDPISGHTALYWYRQSLGQGLEFLIYFQGNSAPDKSGLPSDRFSAERTGGSVSTLTIQRTQQEDSAVYLCASSLTRGGPSGKTQYFGPGTRLLVL.

The gene calls are TRBV6-5 and TRBJ1-1, with 7 bases identical to TRBD1. This CDR3 contains 16 residues. The trim removed 0 bases at V and 1 base at J, leaving 5 bases unmatched. Germline-derived CDR1 and CDR2 are MNHEY and SVGAGI. The CDR3 nucleotides are TGTGCCAGCAGTTACTCGGGACAGCTTTCGAACACTGAAGCTTTCTTT. Translating it yields CASSYSGQLSNTEAFF.

V gene TRBV27 combines with J gene TRBJ2-3; 9 bases agree with TRBD2. The CDR3 totals 16 residues. V dropped 0 bases and J dropped 2; count of bases not matched to a gene: 3. CDR1 is MNHEY, CDR2 SMNVEV, per germline (reference sequence). CDR3 coding DNA: TGTGCCAGCAGTTTATCTACTAGCGGGTTCACAGATACGCAGTATTTT. This translates into CASSLSTSGFTDTQYF.

The chain carries TRBV12-3 or TRBV12-4 and TRBJ1-1; TRBD1 aligns across 8 bases. The junction had 5 bases not matched to a gene; V was cut back by 7 bases and J by 4 bases. This CDR3 is built from 13 residues. The CDR3 region is CASTYRGSTEAFF. CDR3 nucleotide sequence: TGTGCCAGCACCTACAGGGGGAGCACTGAAGCTTTCTTT.

The CDR3 sequence is CATSRGESTDTQYF. The CDR3 DNA sequence: TGTGCCACCAGCAGAGGAGAGAGCACAGATACGCAGTATTTT. J is TRBJ2-3 and V is TRBV15; D remains ambiguous. The CDR3 contains 14 residues. In germline, CDR1 is LNHNV, CDR2 YYDKDF (reference sequence). Between the trimmed V and J ends, which lost 1 base and 0 bases, there was a span of 5 bases.

The count of this clone is one. This chain connects TRBV28 to TRBJ2-3; 8 bases agree with TRBD2. The V gene end was trimmed by 8 bases and the J gene end by 3 bases; junction bases not matched to a gene: 10. There are 15 residues in the CDR3. Germline loops: CDR1 MDHEN, CDR2 SYDVKM. For the CDR3, the DNA is TGTGCCAGCCTCACCGTCAGCGGGAGAACAGATACGCAGTATTTT. It is translated as CASLTVSGRTDTQYF.

CDR3 DNA sequence: TGTGCCAGCACCCGGGTATGGACCGGGGAGCTGTTTTTT. Its translation: CASTRVWTGELFF. The chain recombines TRBV12-3 or TRBV12-4 with TRBJ2-2, with D uncertain. The CDR3 is 13 amino acids. V dropped 7 bases and J dropped 5 bases, with 11 bases sitting between them.